The rows below give T cell receptor beta chains drawn from one sample of a study of shared clonotypes between healthy human individuals. TCRdb's copy holds only in-frame clones and misses some; the assay was immunoSEQ multiplex PCR. The sample contains about 2 million clones, just under 95% of which appear only once. Sequenced sample: naive CD8+ T cells sorted from blood. The receptors come from a man aged 18 to 35 in good health. Each CDR3 is given with its conserved first and last residue. D genes are given only for firm matches. Size is omitted from some rows. Given values are once, few, many or a class for expanded clones.

D gene	V gene	clone size	J gene	CDR3 protein	CDR3 DNA
-	TRBV6-5	-	TRBJ2-1	CASSYSVGESNEQFF	TGTGCCAGCAGTTACTCTGTCGGGGAGAGCAATGAGCAGTTCTTC
-	TRBV11-2	-	TRBJ2-7	CASSLMPAGVRFEQYF	TGTGCCAGCAGCTTAATGCCAGCAGGGGTCCGCTTCGAGCAGTACTTC
TRBD1	TRBV6-1	once	TRBJ2-1	CASRITGGYNEQFF	TGTGCCAGCAGGATAACAGGGGGATACAATGAGCAGTTCTTC
-	TRBV6-6	-	TRBJ2-7	CASSYGVHEQYF	TGTGCCAGCAGTTACGGGGTACACGAGCAGTACTTC
TRBD1	TRBV11-2	-	TRBJ2-5	CASSPTDRGGRETQYF	TGTGCCAGCAGCCCCACGGACAGGGGTGGAAGAGAGACCCAGTACTTC
-	TRBV5-6	few	TRBJ1-6	CASSFGGSNSPLHF	TGTGCCAGCAGCTTCGGGGGTTCGAATTCACCCCTCCACTTT
-	TRBV4-1	-	TRBJ2-7	CASSQEIPYEQYF	TGCGCCAGCAGCCAAGAAATCCCCTACGAGCAGTACTTC
-	TRBV5-1	once	TRBJ2-7	CASSPWPDYEQYF	TGCGCCAGCAGCCCCTGGCCAGACTACGAGCAGTACTTC
-	TRBV5-4	-	TRBJ2-6	CASSWGVGSGANVLTF	TGTGCCAGCAGCTGGGGGGTAGGGTCTGGGGCCAACGTCCTGACTTTC
TRBD1	TRBV13	-	TRBJ2-7	CASSLGQVYEQYF	TGTGCCAGCAGCCTCGGACAGGTCTACGAGCAGTACTTC
-	TRBV27	-	TRBJ1-1	CASSLSWGLWNTEAFF	TGTGCCAGCAGTTTAAGTTGGGGCCTGTGGAACACTGAAGCTTTCTTT
-	TRBV27	-	TRBJ1-1	CASSLFAGNTEAFF	TGTGCCAGCAGTTTATTCGCGGGGAACACTGAAGCTTTCTTT
-	TRBV30	-	TRBJ2-1	CAWGVLGNEQFF	TGTGCCTGGGGTGTACTAGGGAATGAGCAGTTCTTC
TRBD1	TRBV11-2	-	TRBJ1-4	CASRTGTGGSFNEKLFF	TGTGCCAGCAGAACCGGGACAGGAGGATCTTTTAATGAAAAACTGTTTTTT
-	TRBV5-1	once	TRBJ2-7	CASSVVLGGLDSEQYF	TGCGCCAGCAGCGTTGTATTGGGGGGCTTGGACAGCGAGCAGTACTTC
TRBD1	TRBV5-1	-	TRBJ2-2	CASSSPRQGWTGELFF	TGCGCCAGCAGTTCCCCGAGACAGGGGTGGACCGGGGAGCTGTTTTTT
-	TRBV5-6	-	TRBJ2-7	CASSFGNSYEQYF	TGTGCCAGCAGCTTCGGGAACTCCTACGAGCAGTACTTC
TRBD1	TRBV7-9	-	TRBJ1-1	CASSQSGTELTEAFF	TGTGCCAGCAGCCAGTCCGGGACAGAATTGACTGAAGCTTTCTTT
-	TRBV30	-	TRBJ1-1	CAWSDGSEAFF	TGTGCCTGGAGTGACGGGTCCGAAGCTTTCTTT
-	TRBV5-5	-	TRBJ1-1	CASSLALKQQNTEAFF	TGTGCCAGCAGCTTGGCCTTAAAACAACAAAACACTGAAGCTTTCTTT
-	TRBV30	-	TRBJ2-5	CAWRGPRETQYF	TGTGCCTGGAGGGGACCTCGTGAGACCCAGTACTTC
TRBD2	TRBV5-1	-	TRBJ2-5	CASSMTGASGGAQETQYF	TGCGCCAGCAGCATGACAGGGGCTAGCGGGGGGGCCCAAGAGACCCAGTACTTC
-	TRBV16	-	TRBJ2-1	CASSQSVNEQFF	TGTGCCAGCAGCCAATCGGTCAATGAGCAGTTCTTC
-	TRBV2	-	TRBJ2-7	CASRVGFAGYSYEQYF	TGTGCCAGCAGGGTGGGGTTTGCGGGATACTCCTACGAGCAGTACTTC
-	TRBV7-9	-	TRBJ2-1	CASSLVAGSNEQFF	TGTGCCAGCAGCTTAGTGGCGGGGAGCAATGAGCAGTTCTTC
-	TRBV9	-	TRBJ2-1	CASSVGGTEQFF	TGTGCCAGCAGCGTAGGCGGTACTGAGCAGTTCTTC
-	TRBV6-1	-	TRBJ2-2	CASSEGPWTETGELFF	TGTGCCAGCAGTGAAGGACCTTGGACAGAGACCGGGGAGCTGTTTTTT
-	TRBV4-1	-	TRBJ1-2	CASTLSQDPGARYGYTF	TGCGCCAGCACATTGAGCCAAGATCCAGGGGCCAGATATGGCTACACCTTC
-	TRBV14	-	TRBJ1-2	CASSQAYTGGYTF	TGTGCCAGCAGCCAAGCCTATACGGGTGGCTACACCTTC
-	TRBV20-1	-	TRBJ2-7	CSARGVVEQYF	TGCAGTGCTAGAGGTGTCGTAGAGCAGTACTTC
TRBD2	TRBV7-2	once	TRBJ2-7	CASSWTSGDYEQYF	TGTGCCAGCAGCTGGACTAGCGGGGACTACGAGCAGTACTTC
-	TRBV5-3	-	TRBJ1-4	CARSCGPMGEKLFF	TGTGCCAGAAGCTGCGGGCCCATGGGTGAAAAACTGTTTTTT
-	TRBV6-5	-	TRBJ2-1	CASSSQVSDNEQFF	TGTGCCAGCAGTTCGCAGGTTAGCGACAATGAGCAGTTCTTC
TRBD2	TRBV28	-	TRBJ2-2	CASRRLAGGPNTGELFF	TGTGCCAGCAGGCGACTAGCGGGGGGACCTAACACCGGGGAGCTGTTTTTT
TRBD2	TRBV28	-	TRBJ2-7	CASSPFDLAGGLYEQYF	TGTGCCAGCAGTCCCTTCGATCTAGCGGGGGGGCTATACGAGCAGTACTTC
TRBD1	TRBV27	-	TRBJ2-7	CASSRDRGDYEQYF	TGTGCCAGTTCCCGGGACAGGGGCGACTACGAGCAGTACTTC
-	TRBV5-4	-	TRBJ2-7	CASSMYSYEQYF	TGTGCCAGCAGCATGTACTCCTACGAGCAGTACTTC
-	TRBV28	once	TRBJ2-2	CASSLLKPSGTGELFF	TGTGCCAGCAGCCTATTAAAGCCTTCGGGCACCGGGGAGCTGTTTTTT
-	TRBV7-6	-	TRBJ2-3	CASSGLQGLTDTQYF	TGTGCCAGCAGCGGACTCCAGGGTCTCACAGATACGCAGTATTTT
-	TRBV9	-	TRBJ1-1	CASSVLASSYTEAFF	TGTGCCAGCAGCGTCCTCGCCTCCTCCTACACTGAAGCTTTCTTT
-	TRBV6-1	-	TRBJ1-5	CASSVGQAYSNQPQHF	TGTGCCAGCAGTGTGGGACAAGCTTATAGCAATCAGCCCCAGCATTTT
-	TRBV9	-	TRBJ2-5	CASSVGGAVETQYF	TGTGCCAGCAGCGTAGGCGGGGCCGTGGAGACCCAGTACTTC
TRBD1	TRBV7-9	-	TRBJ1-6	CASSLVTGGDSPLHF	TGTGCCAGCAGCTTGGTTACAGGGGGCGATTCACCCCTCCACTTT
-	TRBV9	-	TRBJ1-3	CASSAEGNTIYF	TGTGCCAGCAGCGCCGAAGGAAACACCATATATTTT
-	TRBV12-5	few	TRBJ1-2	CASGSLQGDGYGYTF	TGTGCTAGTGGTTCCCTACAGGGAGACGGCTATGGCTACACCTTC
-	TRBV10-3	once	TRBJ2-1	CAISGTDLWPQQFF	TGTGCCATCAGTGGGACAGACTTATGGCCTCAGCAGTTCTTC
-	TRBV5-1	-	TRBJ2-7	CASSYASSTPYEQYF	TGCGCCAGCAGCTACGCCTCATCCACCCCCTACGAGCAGTACTTC
-	TRBV6-6	-	TRBJ2-3	CASTPVPTDTQYF	TGTGCCTCAACCCCCGTCCCCACAGATACGCAGTATTTT
-	TRBV2	-	TRBJ2-7	CASRVGAISYEQYF	TGTGCCAGCAGGGTCGGGGCGATCTCCTACGAGCAGTACTTC
-	TRBV30	-	TRBJ1-6	CAWSDEQGDDSPLHF	TGTGCCTGGAGTGATGAGCAGGGCGATGATTCACCCCTCCACTTT